Listed here is a single T cell receptor (beta chain). This clone has just a few counts. This clone's antigen is unknown. Per-nucleotide qualities are absent, and no much larger clonotype sits a single base away. The library was built by means of the immunoSEQ multiplex PCR assay. The multiplex PCR relied on a mix of 60 forward primers for TCR Vbeta segments and 13 reverse primers for TCR Jbeta segments. Amplification of the CDR3 region of rearranged TCR beta genes was performed with a multiplex PCR assay on genomic DNA. The amplified TCR beta libraries were sequenced on the Illumina HiSeq System as 87-base-pair reads. Per the original workflow: A later analysis tallied roughly 80 million unique TCR beta chains across the 666 repertoires, and approximately 11 million of those chains were shared by two or more donors. A nearest-neighbor algorithm error-corrected the raw reads and collapsed the reads into unique sequences, merging closely related sequences to remove PCR and sequencing errors. Alignment of CDR3 sequences to IMGT reference sequences was used to assign V, D and J gene segments. For a sequence to be retained, at least a six-nucleotide match to both a V gene segment and a J gene segment was required. A rearrangement was called productive if the CDR3 had no stop codons and remained in frame with V and J, and every other rearrangement was called non-productive. Following IMGT convention, CDR3 was defined as the stretch from the second conserved V-encoded cysteine to the conserved J-encoded phenylalanine. The earlier analysis of about 590 of the donors excluded sequences that lacked an unambiguous match to a single V gene segment. An earlier analysis of some 610 of the donors called V segments functional above 56.7% productive rearrangements and segregating when the between-donor standard deviation exceeded 5%. To diagnose cytomegalovirus status from the catalog of TCR beta chain sequences, a statistical classification framework was built. V and J gene assignment, in a later analysis, came from comparing TCR nucleotide sequences with IMGT/GENE-DB human TR gene sequences. The TCRdist pipeline was used in a later analysis to assign CDR3 sequences and most-parsimonious VDJ recombination scenarios. In a later analysis, each TCR beta chain was defined by its CDR3 amino acid sequence together with its V-gene family, and reads without a unique V-gene family were excluded. A later analysis removed roughly 590 highly shared, low-generation-probability nucleotide sequences to deal with suspected cross-contamination and a sequencing artifact. In a later analysis, a clonal expansion index for each public chain was calculated from normalized within-repertoire ranks of inferred template counts. In a later analysis, generation probabilities were computed with a VDJ recombination model fitted to out-of-frame rearrangements, and the resulting probabilities were checked against IGoR. A later analysis scored TCR-TCR, TCR-HLA and TCR-CMV co-occurrence with hypergeometric tests, applying a repertoire-size bias correction to TCR pairs. In a later analysis, false discovery rates were estimated by permuting HLA or CMV assignments 20 times. In a later analysis, co-occurring TCRs were grouped with DBSCAN, and TCRdist sequence similarity was added when clustering was performed within HLA-allele-positive subsets. Repertoires with fewer than 30,000 or more than 120,000 public chains, plus five repertoires with anomalous nucleotide sharing, were excluded from co-occurrence clustering. This immuneACCESS table, as held by TCRdb, lists in-frame sequences with V and J called but not all clones. Of the missing ones, under half trace to an unresolved V gene in checked studies; the others have no known cause. D and trimming come from the DNA, and the V and J calls and clone size come from that table. The table for this sample lists about 59,000 clones; roughly 80% of them were counted only once. The leading ten clones occupy more than 1.5% of the sample.

The cohort was made up of 650 to 700 healthy bone marrow donors. All cohort members were sampled while nominally healthy, although unrecorded immune exposures were likely present. CMV serostatus was positive for 289 and negative for about half of the roughly 700 cohort members, and was not recorded for this donor. Every donor gave a peripheral blood sample, and the peripheral blood mononuclear cells from that sample were used for TCR beta sequencing. The Qiagen DNeasy Blood Extraction Kit was used to extract genomic DNA from the blood cell samples. The sample belongs to a study of cytomegalovirus exposure and HLA in healthy donors (dated by TCRdb to the late 2010s). Background on the whole study: An earlier analysis of 550 to 700 of the donors reported about 250 Gb of sequence data and roughly 110 million unique TCR beta sequences from 150 million to 200 million T cells. Roughly five DR-DQ haplotypes were treated as single units for association and clustering because of strong linkage in the cohort. The genetic ancestry cluster associated with self-reported Caucasian donors included 81% of the roughly 360 genotyped donors. The study combined high-throughput TCR immunosequencing, statistical association of individual TCRs with disease status, and machine learning to predict cytomegalovirus infection status. Rather than drawing on any new phenotypic data, the later analysis identified candidate immune exposures from TCR beta sequences and the way those sequences occurred across donors. The study profiled the T cell repertoires of 500 to 800 subjects by immunosequencing and related them to cytomegalovirus serostatus. The study aimed to test whether cataloging public T cell receptors could reveal signatures of past pathogen exposure. HLA typing covered class I and class II loci at four-digit resolution. In addition to the first cohort of 650 to 750 subjects, a separate validation cohort of approximately 130 different subjects was used. Every discovery cohort repertoire had been produced on one sequencing platform. Donor age, sex, ethnicity and CMV serostatus were compiled alongside the repertoire data. A later analysis re-analyzed previously published TCR beta repertoires from 650 to 800 donors and added high-resolution HLA genotyping to study TCR occurrence patterns. Genome-wide SNP genotypes for about 65% of the roughly 670 donors were used in a later genetic analysis, which treated that subset as a discovery cohort. Approximately 310 gigabases of sequencing data and tens of millions of unique TCR sequences were included in an early release covering 550 to 650 HLA-typed donors. Typing coverage varied by locus: roughly 629-630 donors for A, B, C, DRB1 and DQB1; 522 for DQA1; approximately 610 for DPA1; around 490 for DPB1. An earlier analysis of several hundred of the donors used high-throughput TCR beta sequencing to judge whether each TCR beta V gene segment behaved as functional or pseudogenic. Across under 500 genotyped donors of the cohort, an average of roughly 200,000 unique TCR beta nucleotide sequences per donor were sequenced, and around 19% of those sequences were non-productive. The research as a whole found: In an earlier analysis of 587 of the donors, most TCR beta V segments were observed in productive rearrangements about 87% or about 30% of the time, broadly matching IMGT annotations. Linkage disequilibrium might explain the correlated functional status among segregating V segments, but an unknown experimental factor could not be ruled out. When HLA alleles, especially DR and DQ, strongly co-occurred, attributing TCR associations to individual alleles was difficult. The presence/absence analyses assumed that sequencing depth was roughly uniform across donors, and that assumption may not be true. Because HLA typing was missing for some donors at each locus, association tests included only the typed subset. The classifier was reported to diagnose cytomegalovirus status with high specificity and sensitivity in both the original and validation cohorts. Compared with equally common non-associated chains, HLA-associated TCR beta chains in a later analysis were more clonally expanded and had lower generation probabilities. CMV serostatus was the only immune exposure information available for the cohort. Because counts were too low, roughly 18 rarely observed V segments, including chromosome 9 orphons, were left out of the earlier analysis of about 620 of the donors. In a later analysis, TCR association rates were found to vary across HLA loci, with the most associated TCRs seen for DRB1 alleles and the fewest for HLA-C alleles. According to a later analysis, most CMV-associated TCR beta chains appeared to be HLA-restricted, and the HLA associations seemed to be driven largely by CMV exposure. In vitro tests confirmed that a few of the cytomegalovirus-associated TCR beta chains recognize cytomegalovirus antigens. A cluster of highly shared sequence variants was judged likely to represent a technical artifact of the sequencing pipeline. A later analysis associated 16,951 TCR beta sequences with specific HLA alleles at a false discovery rate of 0.05. It was suggested by the authors that the approach could potentially be generalized to other disease states and immunological phenotypes. A further reported finding was that TCR beta sequences accurately predicted the HLA-A and HLA-B alleles for most subjects in the first cohort. According to a later analysis, parvovirus B19, influenza, CMV and Epstein-Barr virus appeared linked to several top co-occurrence clusters. In the study, about 150 TCR beta chains were listed as associated with cytomegalovirus. V-gene and J-gene trimming of TCR beta chains was associated with a missense DCLRE1C variant in a later genetic analysis, and the association was replicated in an independent cohort. The cohort was sequenced for TCR beta chains only, and without alpha or paired-chain data the features that could be detected were limited. A later genetic analysis reported fewer N-insertions in productive TCRs among donors in an Asian-associated ancestry cluster than the roughly 670-donor mean. Across donors, most TCR sequences were observed very rarely, whereas some public TCRs were present in many individuals. Because the 87-base-pair reads could not distinguish some IMGT-functional V segments, including TRBV6-2 and TRBV6-3, those segments were excluded.

Cut back by 0 bases and 2 bases, the V and J ends lie 9 bases apart. CDR1 and CDR2 (SGHRS, YFSETQ) derive from the germline V gene. The CDR3 runs 15 residues from the cysteine to the phenylalanine. Only the CDR3 DNA is retained, 45 bases long and in frame from the first base. The material sequenced was PBMCs. The V and J segments used are TRBV5-1 and TRBJ1-5; no confident D gene assignment can be made. The receptor's source is a human donor in good health. The nucleotide sequence reads TGCGCCAGCAGCTTGGACGGGGATGGCAATCAGCCCCAGCATTTT. Its translation reads: CASSLDGDGNQPQHF.